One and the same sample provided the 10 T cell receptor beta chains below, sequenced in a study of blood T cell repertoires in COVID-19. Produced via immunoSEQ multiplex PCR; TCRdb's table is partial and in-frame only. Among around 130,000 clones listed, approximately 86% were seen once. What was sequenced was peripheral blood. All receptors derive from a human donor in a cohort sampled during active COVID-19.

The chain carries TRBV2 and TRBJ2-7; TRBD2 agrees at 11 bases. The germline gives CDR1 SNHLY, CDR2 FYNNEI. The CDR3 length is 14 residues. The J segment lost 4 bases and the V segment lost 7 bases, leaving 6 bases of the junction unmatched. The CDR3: CASKIGTSGYEQYF. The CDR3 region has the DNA TGTGCCAGCAAGATTGGGACTAGCGGATACGAGCAGTACTTC. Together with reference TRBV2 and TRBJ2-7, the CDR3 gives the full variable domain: EPEVTQTPSHQVTQMGQEVILRCVPISNHLYFYWYRQILGQKVEFLVSFYNNEISEKSEIFDDQFSVERPDGSNFTLKIRSTKLEDSAMYFCASKIGTSGYEQYFGPGTRLTVT.

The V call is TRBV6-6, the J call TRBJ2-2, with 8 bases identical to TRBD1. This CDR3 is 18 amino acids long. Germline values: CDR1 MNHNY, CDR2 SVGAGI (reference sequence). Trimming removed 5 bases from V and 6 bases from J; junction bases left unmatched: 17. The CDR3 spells CASSQGPTGAVSPGELFF. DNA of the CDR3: TGTGCCAGCAGTCAGGGTCCGACAGGGGCGGTATCTCCCGGGGAGCTGTTTTTT.

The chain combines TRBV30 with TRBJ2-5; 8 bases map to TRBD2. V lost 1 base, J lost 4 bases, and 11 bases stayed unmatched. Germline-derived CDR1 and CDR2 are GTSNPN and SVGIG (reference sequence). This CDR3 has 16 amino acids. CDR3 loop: CAWSGTSTRGSETQYF. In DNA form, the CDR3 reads TGTGCCTGGAGTGGGACTAGCACCAGAGGATCAGAGACCCAGTACTTC.

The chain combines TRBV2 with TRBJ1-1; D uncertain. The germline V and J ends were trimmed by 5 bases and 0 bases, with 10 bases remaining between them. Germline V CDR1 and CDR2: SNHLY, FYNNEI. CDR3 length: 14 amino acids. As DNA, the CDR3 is TGTGCCAGCAGTAACAAGCGGCTGAACACTGAAGCTTTCTTT. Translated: CASSNKRLNTEAFF.

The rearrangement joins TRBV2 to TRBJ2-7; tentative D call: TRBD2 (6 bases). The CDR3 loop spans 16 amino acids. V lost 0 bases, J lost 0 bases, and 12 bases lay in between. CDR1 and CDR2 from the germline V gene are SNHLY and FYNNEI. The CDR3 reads CASSEAKSGSSYEQYF. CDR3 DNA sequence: TGTGCCAGCAGTGAAGCGAAGTCCGGGAGCTCCTACGAGCAGTACTTC. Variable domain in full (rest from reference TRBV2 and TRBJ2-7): EPEVTQTPSHQVTQMGQEVILRCVPISNHLYFYWYRQILGQKVEFLVSFYNNEISEKSEIFDDQFSVERPDGSNFTLKIRSTKLEDSAMYFCASSEAKSGSSYEQYFGPGTRLTVT.

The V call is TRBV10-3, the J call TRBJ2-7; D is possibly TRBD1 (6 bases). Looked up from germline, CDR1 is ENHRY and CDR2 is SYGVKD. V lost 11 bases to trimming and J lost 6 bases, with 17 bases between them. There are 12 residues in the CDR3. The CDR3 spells CAARDTLFEQYF. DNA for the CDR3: TGTGCCGCCCGGGACACCCTCTTCGAGCAGTACTTC.

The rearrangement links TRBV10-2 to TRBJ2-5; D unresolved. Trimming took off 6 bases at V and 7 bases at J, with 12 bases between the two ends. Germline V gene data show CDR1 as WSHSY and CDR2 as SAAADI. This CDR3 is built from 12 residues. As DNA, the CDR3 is TGCGCCAGCAGCGCCCAAAGGAGGACCCAGTACTTC. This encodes CASSAQRRTQYF.

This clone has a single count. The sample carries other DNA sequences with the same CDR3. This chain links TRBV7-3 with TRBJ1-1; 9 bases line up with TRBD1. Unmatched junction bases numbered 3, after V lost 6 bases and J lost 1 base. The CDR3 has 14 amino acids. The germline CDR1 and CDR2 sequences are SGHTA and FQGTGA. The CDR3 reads CASRPGQGNTEAFF. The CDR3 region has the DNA TGTGCCAGCAGACCGGGACAGGGGAACACTGAAGCTTTCTTT.

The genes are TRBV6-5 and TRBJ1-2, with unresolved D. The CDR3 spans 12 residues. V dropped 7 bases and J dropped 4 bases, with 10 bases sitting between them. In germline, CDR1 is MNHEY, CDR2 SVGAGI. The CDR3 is CASTGSGYGYTF. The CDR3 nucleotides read TGTGCCAGCACGGGGAGTGGCTATGGCTACACCTTC.

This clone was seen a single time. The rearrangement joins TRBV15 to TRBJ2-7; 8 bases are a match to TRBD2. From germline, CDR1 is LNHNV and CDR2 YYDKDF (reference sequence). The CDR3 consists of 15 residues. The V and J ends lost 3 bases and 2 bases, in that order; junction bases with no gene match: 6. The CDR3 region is CATSRALAGTYEQYF. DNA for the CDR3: TGTGCCACCAGCAGGGCCTTAGCGGGGACCTACGAGCAGTACTTC.